A selection of T cell receptor beta chains follows, all from one sample in a study of CD8 T cells in Susac syndrome. TCRdb reprocessed the immunoSEQ multiplex PCR reads with MiXCR, giving one entry per CDR3 protein. The repertoire consists of more than 200,000 distinct CDR3 sequences, with roughly 90% occurring once and the leading ten covering approximately 0.13%. Sequenced sample: CD8+ T cells from PBMCs. Receptors originate from a human donor with multiple sclerosis. The CDR3 runs from the conserved cysteine through the conserved F or W. A D gene is named only where the DNA matches it firmly. The listing skips clone size in some rows; elsewhere it reads once, few, many or a size class.

d_call clone_size j_call v_call cdr3_nt cdr3_aa
TRBD2 - TRBJ2-5 TRBV30 TGTGCCTCGACTAGCGGAACCCTCTTATCGGAGACCCAGTACTTC CASTSGTLLSETQYF
- once TRBJ1-5 TRBV7-2 TGTGCCAGCAGCCCGAGCCAGGGCAATCAGCCCCAGCATTTT CASSPSQGNQPQHF
- - TRBJ1-4 TRBV23-1 TGCGCCAGCAGTCCCGCTGCAACTAATGAAAAACTGTTTTTT CASSPAATNEKLFF
- - TRBJ2-1 TRBV7-8 TGTGCCAGCAGCTTAGTGACTCTGACCTACAATGAGCAGTTCTTC CASSLVTLTYNEQFF
- once TRBJ1-3 TRBV10-3 TGTGCCATCTTACCGGACAGTTTCTCTGGAAACACCATATATTTT CAILPDSFSGNTIYF
- - TRBJ2-1 TRBV7-6 TGTGCCAGCAGCCTTAGTCACAATGAGCAGTTCTTC CASSLSHNEQFF
- - TRBJ2-3 TRBV9 TGTGCCAGCAGCCCCCCCGGGGCTAGCACAGATACGCAGTATTTT CASSPPGASTDTQYF
- - TRBJ2-6 TRBV9 TGTGCCAGCACCATCAGTCGGGAAGCGAGCGGGGCCAACGTCCTGACTTTC CASTISREASGANVLTF
- few TRBJ2-1 TRBV5-4 TGTGCCAGCAGCTTGCGCGGGATACTCTACAATGAGCAGTTCTTC CASSLRGILYNEQFF
- - TRBJ2-7 TRBV30 TGTGCCTGGAGTTTCTACGGGGGTTACGAGCAGTACTTC CAWSFYGGYEQYF
TRBD1 - TRBJ1-2 TRBV9 TGTGCCAGCAGCGCACCGGGACAGCGCGAAGCTAACTATGGCTACACCTTC CASSAPGQREANYGYTF
- - TRBJ2-7 TRBV6-6 TGTGCCAGCACCTTGAATGGAAACTACGAGCAGTACTTC CASTLNGNYEQYF
- - TRBJ2-3 TRBV12-3/TRBV12-4 TGTGCCAGCAGTAACCCCGGACCGGCTGTAGATACGCAGTATTTT CASSNPGPAVDTQYF
- - TRBJ2-7 TRBV6-5 TGTGCCAGCAGCCGGGACTCCTTATCCTACGAGCAGTACTTC CASSRDSLSYEQYF
- - TRBJ1-2 TRBV4-1 TGCGCCAGCAGCCAAGGGACAGTGGATAGTATAGGCTACACCTTC CASSQGTVDSIGYTF
- once TRBJ1-1 TRBV4-2 TGTGCCAGCAGCCCAGGAAGGATCTGTAGAGCCTGGGATTGCACTGAAGCTTTCTTT CASSPGRICRAWDCTEAFF
TRBD2 - TRBJ2-5 TRBV11-2 TGTGCCAGCAGCTATGGACTAGCGGGACGGGAGACCCAGTACTTC CASSYGLAGRETQYF
TRBD1 - TRBJ1-1 TRBV7-9 TGTGCCAGCAGCTTATCGCAGGGGGCTTCGAACACTGAAGCTTTCTTT CASSLSQGASNTEAFF
- - TRBJ2-5 TRBV13 TGTGCCAGCAGCGGGGGGCAGGGGCCCTCGCAAGAGACCCAGTACTTC CASSGGQGPSQETQYF
- - TRBJ2-7 TRBV30 TGTGCCTGGGGGAACTCCTACGAGCAGTACTTC CAWGNSYEQYF
- - TRBJ2-1 TRBV4-1 TGCGCCAGCAGCCACGGACCGGTGTACAATGAGCAGTTCTTC CASSHGPVYNEQFF
- - TRBJ2-1 TRBV12-3/TRBV12-4 TGTGCCAGCAGCCCAGGGGTAACCTCCTACAATGAGCAGTTCTTC CASSPGVTSYNEQFF
- - TRBJ2-5 TRBV7-2 TGTGCCAGCAGCTCACAGGACTTTCAAGAGACCCAGTACTTC CASSSQDFQETQYF
TRBD1 - TRBJ2-1 TRBV7-8 TGTGCCAGCAGCTTTCTCATACCGGGACAGGTTAACAATGAGCAGTTCTTC CASSFLIPGQVNNEQFF
- - TRBJ1-2 TRBV15 TGTGCCACCAGCAGAGGCCTCTCCACGGACTATGGCTACACCTTC CATSRGLSTDYGYTF
- - TRBJ2-3 TRBV30 TGTGCCTGGAGTCATACGGCGTCAGATACGCAGTATTTT CAWSHTASDTQYF
- once TRBJ1-4 TRBV20-1 TGCAGTGCTCCCCACGGGTCAAATGAAAAACTGTTTTTT CSAPHGSNEKLFF
- - TRBJ2-5 TRBV20-1 TGCAGTGCCTCGAGGAGAGAGACCCAGTACTTC CSASRRETQYF
- - TRBJ1-1 TRBV29-1 TGCAGCTCTTTGGGAGTGGGGGGTGAAGCTTTCTTT CSSLGVGGEAFF
- - TRBJ2-7 TRBV6-2/TRBV6-3 TGTGCCAGCAGTTACCAGTCCTACGAGCAGTACTTC CASSYQSYEQYF
TRBD2 - TRBJ2-7 TRBV13 TGTGCCAGCAGCGCCCGCCCAAGCGCTACTAGCGGGAAAGGCGAGCAGTACTTC CASSARPSATSGKGEQYF
- - TRBJ2-5 TRBV30 TGTGCCTGGAGTTTCGGAGAAGGCCCCCAAGAGACCCAGTACTTC CAWSFGEGPQETQYF
- - TRBJ2-7 TRBV11-1 TGTGCCAGCAGCTTAGCCTACGTACAGGGCTACGAGCAGTACTTC CASSLAYVQGYEQYF
- - TRBJ2-4 TRBV7-9 TGTGCCAGCAGCCCGCCCCCGGCGACAGTAAAAAACATTCAGTACTTC CASSPPPATVKNIQYF